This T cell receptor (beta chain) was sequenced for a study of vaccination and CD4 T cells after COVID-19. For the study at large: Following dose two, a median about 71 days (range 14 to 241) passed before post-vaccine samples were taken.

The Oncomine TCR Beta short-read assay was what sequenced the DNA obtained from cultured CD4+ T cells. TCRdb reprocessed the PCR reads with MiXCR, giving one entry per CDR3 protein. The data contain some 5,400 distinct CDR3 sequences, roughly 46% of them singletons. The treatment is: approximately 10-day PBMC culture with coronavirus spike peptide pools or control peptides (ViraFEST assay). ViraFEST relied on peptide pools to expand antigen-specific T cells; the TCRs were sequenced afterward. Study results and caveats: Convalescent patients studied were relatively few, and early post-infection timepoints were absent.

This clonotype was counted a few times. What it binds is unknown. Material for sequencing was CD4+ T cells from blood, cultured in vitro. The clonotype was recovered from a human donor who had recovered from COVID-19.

The CDR3 protein is CASSQDRAHQETQYF. CDR3 in DNA: TGTGCCAGCAGCCAGGACAGGGCCCATCAAGAGACCCAGTACTTC. V is TRBV4-2 and J is TRBJ2-5; 8 positions match TRBD1. The germline V gene encodes CDR1 LGHNA and CDR2 YNFKEQ. Trimming at V came to 3 bases and at J to 2 bases, leaving 5 bases not matched to a gene. The CDR3 loop spans 15 amino acids.